Listed here are 18 T cell receptor beta chains from one sample, sequenced in a study of blood T cell repertoires in COVID-19. Profiled with immunoSEQ multiplex PCR; TCRdb holds only in-frame clones, not every one. In the table there are a few hundred thousand clones, around 90% of which are singletons. The sample consisted of peripheral blood. The receptors were sampled from a human donor in a cohort sampled during active COVID-19.

This sequence joins TRBV7-3 and TRBJ2-1, with D possibly being TRBD2 (6 bases). Germline loops: CDR1 SGHTA, CDR2 FQGTGA. V shed 2 bases and J shed 4 bases, with 12 bases lying between them. CDR3 length: 15 amino acids. The CDR3 sequence is CASSLPGVGYNEQFF. Here the CDR3 DNA reads TGTGCCAGCAGCTTACCGGGAGTAGGATACAATGAGCAGTTCTTC.

This chain connects TRBV6-2 or TRBV6-3 to TRBJ2-7, with D tentatively TRBD2 (6 bases). V dropped 2 bases and J dropped 1 base, with 15 bases sitting between them. The CDR3 length is 16 residues. The germline CDR1 and CDR2 sequences are MNHEY and SVGEGT. The CDR3 spells CASSYPVRELSYEQYF. In DNA, the CDR3 is TGTGCCAGCAGTTACCCCGTCCGGGAGCTTTCCTACGAGCAGTACTTC.

This clone was seen a few times. The V and J genes are TRBV12-2 and TRBJ2-1; TRBD1, the table's D call, was not compared with the DNA. TRBV12-2 is noted as a pseudogene. The CDR3 contains 15 residues. CDR3 sequence reads: CASRLRDRGRGEQFF. In nucleotides, the CDR3 is TGTGCAAGTCGCTTACGGGACAGGGGGCGGGGTGAGCAGTTCTTC.

This rearrangement joins TRBV5-1 to TRBJ2-1; a weak D match, TRBD2 (6 bases). This CDR3 region has 12 residues. Trimming stripped 5 bases from V and 8 bases from J, with 11 bases between. From germline, CDR1 is SGHRS and CDR2 YFSETQ. CDR3 coding DNA: TGCGCCAGCAGGCGAGCGGGCGATGAGCAGTTCTTC. This translates into CASRRAGDEQFF.

This chain connects TRBV6-2 or TRBV6-3 to TRBJ2-7; 9 bases match TRBD2. Germline lookup yields CDR1 MNHEY and CDR2 SVGEGT. Trimming at V came to 6 bases and at J to 2 bases, leaving 5 bases not matched to a gene. This CDR3 has 14 residues. CDR3 sequence (DNA): TGTGCCAGCAGCAAGACTAGCGGTACCTACGAGCAGTACTTC. It yields the protein CASSKTSGTYEQYF.

The chain joins TRBV6-2 or TRBV6-3 to TRBJ1-1, with D unresolved. Germline CDR1 reads MNHEY; CDR2 reads SVGEGT. V was cut by 5 bases and J by 3 bases, with 10 bases left in between. The CDR3 extends over 13 amino acids. As DNA, the CDR3 is TGTGCCAGCAGTACCCTCGGGGACACTGAAGCTTTCTTT. This codes for CASSTLGDTEAFF.

The gene calls are TRBV10-3 and TRBJ1-2, with 8 bases lining up with TRBD1. The germline V gene has CDR1 ENHRY and CDR2 SYGVKD. The CDR3 has 15 residues. V shed 6 bases and J 0 bases; nucleotides not matched to a gene: 6. In DNA form, the CDR3 reads TGTGCCATCAGGTCGGACAGGGAAGCTAACTATGGCTACACCTTC. Translated, it gives CAIRSDREANYGYTF.

The chain joins TRBV16 to TRBJ2-7, with 7 bases matching TRBD1. Germline V gene data show CDR1 as KGHSY and CDR2 as FQNENV. Trimming removed 7 bases from V and 2 bases from J; junction bases left unmatched: 8. The CDR3 totals 14 residues. The CDR3 DNA reads TGTGCCAGCATGCCCGGGACAGACCCCTACGAGCAGTACTTC. It is translated as CASMPGTDPYEQYF.

The gene calls are TRBV4-3 and TRBJ2-7; 10 bases match TRBD2. This CDR3 comprises 16 residues. Looked up from germline, CDR1 is LGHNA and CDR2 is YSLEER. J was trimmed by 3 bases and V by 1 base; bases with no gene match: 6. The CDR3 DNA reads TGCGCCAGCAGCCAAGGAGCTAGCGGGAGCCTCTACGAGCAGTACTTC. Translated: CASSQGASGSLYEQYF.

The rearrangement uses TRBV5-6 and TRBJ1-5, with TRBD1 matching 9 bases. Per germline, CDR1 SGHDT and CDR2 YYEEEE. Trimming took 4 bases from V and 4 from J; bases not matched to a gene: 6. The CDR3 is made up of 15 amino acids. This CDR3 reads CASSLSDRGNQPQHF. The CDR3 region has the DNA TGTGCCAGCAGCCTCTCGGACAGGGGTAATCAGCCCCAGCATTTT.

The chain employs TRBV27 and TRBJ1-4; D is possibly TRBD1 (6 bases). Trimming left V 3 bases short and J 4 bases short, with 9 bases between. The CDR3 is 14 amino acids. The germline V gene encodes CDR1 MNHEY and CDR2 SMNVEV (reference sequence). CDR3 nucleotides: TGTGCCAGCAGTTTCAGGGGCTATAATGAAAAACTGTTTTTT. Encoded protein: CASSFRGYNEKLFF.

The chain joins TRBV6-2 or TRBV6-3 to TRBJ1-2; 9 bases agree with TRBD1. This CDR3 region has 15 residues. Germline loops: CDR1 MNHEY, CDR2 SVGEGT. The trim removed 4 bases at V and 6 bases at J, leaving 9 bases unmatched. CDR3 loop: CASSSTGGAINGYTF. CDR3 sequence (DNA): TGTGCCAGCAGTTCTACAGGGGGCGCAATTAATGGCTACACCTTC.

The chain recombines TRBV3-1 (or the pseudogene TRBV3-2) with TRBJ2-3; TRBD2 matches 11 bases. V trimming: 4 bases; J trimming: 0 bases; junction bases outside the gene matches: 3. Per the germline V gene, CDR1 is LGHDT and CDR2 is YNNKEL (reference sequence). The CDR3 sequence is 16 residues long. Written as DNA, the CDR3 is TGTGCCAGCAGCCGACTAGCGGGGATTAGCACAGATACGCAGTATTTT. The encoded protein is CASSRLAGISTDTQYF.

This chain uses TRBV9 with TRBJ1-4; 8 bases match TRBD1. The CDR3 runs to 17 residues. V dropped 4 bases and J dropped 0; count of bases not matched to a gene: 8. From germline, CDR1 is SGDLS and CDR2 YYNGEE. The CDR3 here is CASSPPPGQATNEKLFF. The CDR3 nucleotides are TGTGCCAGCAGCCCCCCCCCGGGACAGGCAACTAATGAAAAACTGTTTTTT.

The chain joins TRBV6-5 to TRBJ1-1; the match to TRBD1 covers 7 bases. The V gene end was trimmed by 6 bases and the J gene end by 3 bases; junction bases not matched to a gene: 4. Germline CDR1 is MNHEY and CDR2 is SVGAGI. This CDR3 has 13 amino acids. The CDR3, as DNA: TGTGCCAGCAGGAGGACAGGTGACACTGAAGCTTTCTTT. It encodes CASRRTGDTEAFF.

The chain links TRBV4-2 to TRBJ2-7; perhaps TRBD2 as D (6 bases). Per the germline V gene, CDR1 is LGHNA and CDR2 is YNFKEQ. The CDR3 is 14 amino acids. V lost 0 bases to trimming and J lost 2 bases, with 8 bases between them. The CDR3 reads CASSQDGSAYEQYF. In nucleotides, the CDR3 is TGTGCCAGCAGCCAAGACGGGAGTGCCTACGAGCAGTACTTC.

The chain employs TRBV28 and TRBJ2-7; TRBD2 agrees at 9 bases. Germline-derived CDR1 and CDR2 are MDHEN and SYDVKM. This CDR3 region has 14 residues. J lost 2 bases, V lost 3 bases, and 2 bases had no gene match. This chain's CDR3 is CASSFLAGTYEQYF. Here the CDR3 DNA reads TGTGCCAGCAGTTTCCTAGCGGGGACCTACGAGCAGTACTTC.

The chain employs TRBV5-1 and TRBJ1-2; 7 bases fit TRBD1. Looked up from germline, CDR1 is SGHRS and CDR2 is YFSETQ. J gave up 3 bases and V 1 base, and 0 bases lay outside the gene matches. This CDR3 region has 13 residues. The CDR3 sequence is CASSLTGDYGYTF. The CDR3 coding sequence is TGCGCCAGCAGCTTGACAGGGGACTATGGCTACACCTTC.